Listed below are T cell receptor beta chains from one sample, sequenced in a study of response to subunit inactivated influenza vaccine. TCRdb re-analysed the RT-PCR reads in MiXCR, keeping a single row per CDR3 protein. This table holds 150,000 to 200,000 distinct CDR3 sequences, about 12% found once. This same sample was also taken into another study, of T cells expressing NK-cell markers.

The specimen comprised CD8+ T cells sorted from PBMCs, sampled about 13 days after vaccination. These receptor sequences come from a man aged 50-60 years who received an inactivated influenza vaccine. CDR3s include the opening cysteine and the closing phenylalanine or tryptophan. A D gene is named only where the DNA matches it firmly. Only part of the rows carry a size: once, few, many, or a class if the clone is expanded.

V: TRBV10-3; J: TRBJ1-1; size: .; D: .; length: 15; DNA: TGTGCCATCAGTGAGTATGGACGGGGGAACACTGAAGCTTCCTTT; CDR3: CAISEYGRGNTEASF
V: TRBV3-1; J: TRBJ2-3; size: .; D: .; length: 16; DNA: TGTGCCAGCAGCCGGACACTGGGGGTCCGGGCAGATACGCAGTATTTT; CDR3: CASSRTLGVRADTQYF
V: TRBV11-3; J: TRBJ2-7; size: few; D: TRBD2; length: 13; DNA: TGTGCCAGCAGCCGGACTAGCGACTACGAGCAGTACTTC; CDR3: CASSRTSDYEQYF
V: TRBV27; J: TRBJ2-3; size: few; D: .; length: 12; DNA: TGTGCCAGCAGTGACTTTCCAGATACGCAGTATTTT; CDR3: CASSDFPDTQYF
V: TRBV24-1; J: TRBJ1-5; size: many; D: .; length: 14; DNA: TGTGCCACCAGTGATTTGCGGAGCAATCAGCCCCAGCATTTT; CDR3: CATSDLRSNQPQHF
V: TRBV9; J: TRBJ2-1; size: .; D: .; length: 14; DNA: TGTGCCAGCAGCGCCGGATCTTCCCCCAATGAGCAGTTCTTC; CDR3: CASSAGSSPNEQFF
V: TRBV25-1; J: TRBJ2-7; size: .; D: TRBD2; length: 16; DNA: TGTGCCAGCAGTGAATATAGGGTAGCGGGAGACTACGAGCAGTACTTC; CDR3: CASSEYRVAGDYEQYF
V: TRBV2; J: TRBJ2-1; size: .; D: TRBD2; length: 15; DNA: TGTGCCAGCAGATGGACTAGCGGGTCCTACAATGAGCAGTTCTTC; CDR3: CASRWTSGSYNEQFF
V: TRBV6-2/TRBV6-3; J: TRBJ2-3; size: .; D: TRBD1; length: 14; DNA: TGTGCCAGCAGGCCGACAGGGCACACAGATACGCAGTATTTT; CDR3: CASRPTGHTDTQYF
V: TRBV19; J: TRBJ2-7; size: few; D: TRBD1; length: 15; DNA: TGTGCCAGTAGTATCGGGACAGGGATGGCCTACGAGCAGTACTTC; CDR3: CASSIGTGMAYEQYF
V: TRBV20-1; J: TRBJ2-2; size: once; D: .; length: 11; DNA: TGCAGTGCTAGAGAGGTCGGGGAGCTGTTTTTT; CDR3: CSAREVGELFF
V: TRBV3-1; J: TRBJ2-6; size: .; D: .; length: 18; DNA: TGTGCCAGCAGCCGCCGCAGGGCCACGGGCTCTGGGGCCAACGTCCTGACTTTC; CDR3: CASSRRRATGSGANVLTF
V: TRBV6-1; J: TRBJ2-5; size: many; D: .; length: 14; DNA: TGTGCCAGCAGTGAATTCGAGGCTCTGGGGACCCAGTACTTC; CDR3: CASSEFEALGTQYF
V: TRBV29-1; J: TRBJ2-5; size: many; D: TRBD2; length: 13; DNA: TGCAGCGTTGATTTTGAGGGAGGGGAGACCCAGTACTTC; CDR3: CSVDFEGGETQYF
V: TRBV11-2; J: TRBJ1-2; size: few; D: .; length: 16; DNA: TGTGCCAGCAGCTTAGATCCGGGGGAGGCCTTCTATGGCTACACCTTC; CDR3: CASSLDPGEAFYGYTF
V: TRBV28; J: TRBJ2-7; size: few; D: TRBD1; length: 16; DNA: TGTGCCAGCAGTTTATTAGGAGGGACAGGATTGTACGAGCAGTACTTC; CDR3: CASSLLGGTGLYEQYF
V: TRBV6-1; J: TRBJ2-1; size: many; D: TRBD2; length: 15; DNA: TGTGCCAGCAGCAATAGCGGGGGCCAGATCAATGAGCAGTTCTTC; CDR3: CASSNSGGQINEQFF
V: TRBV5-1; J: TRBJ2-7; size: few; D: .; length: 15; DNA: TGCGCCAGCAGCTTCTCCCGGGATCTCTCCTACGAGCAGTACTTC; CDR3: CASSFSRDLSYEQYF
V: TRBV9; J: TRBJ2-7; size: few; D: .; length: 13; DNA: TGTGCCAGCAGCGTAGCTACTAGTCTCGAGCAGTACTTC; CDR3: CASSVATSLEQYF
V: TRBV25-1; J: TRBJ2-3; size: .; D: TRBD2; length: 16; DNA: TGTGCCAGCAGTGAATGGGCGGGGGGGCTCTCAGATACGCAGTATTTT; CDR3: CASSEWAGGLSDTQYF
V: TRBV11-2; J: TRBJ2-1; size: many; D: .; length: 13; DNA: TGTGCCAGCAGCACCGGGCCGATAAATGAGCAGTTCTTC; CDR3: CASSTGPINEQFF
V: TRBV9; J: TRBJ2-3; size: few; D: .; length: 16; DNA: TGTGCCAGCAGCGTTCGTCCGGGGCCCAGCACAGATACGCAGTATTTT; CDR3: CASSVRPGPSTDTQYF
V: TRBV6-2/TRBV6-3; J: TRBJ2-5; size: many; D: .; length: 18; DNA: TGTGCCAGCAGTTACGATCCTGACCGGGACTCAGTACCGGGGACCCAGTACTTC; CDR3: CASSYDPDRDSVPGTQYF
V: TRBV27; J: TRBJ2-1; size: few; D: TRBD2; length: 14; DNA: TGTGCCAGCAGTTTTGGACTAGCCTACAATGAGCAGTTCTTC; CDR3: CASSFGLAYNEQFF
V: TRBV12-3/TRBV12-4; J: TRBJ2-7; size: many; D: TRBD1; length: 14; DNA: TGTGCCAGCAGTTTGACAGGGGGAGGCTACGAGCAGTACTTC; CDR3: CASSLTGGGYEQYF
V: TRBV4-1; J: TRBJ1-2; size: .; D: TRBD1; length: 14; DNA: TGCGCCAGCAGCCAGGACAGGGGGTCGTATGGCTACACCTTC; CDR3: CASSQDRGSYGYTF
V: TRBV5-1; J: TRBJ2-3; size: .; D: TRBD2; length: 18; DNA: TGCGCCAGCAGCTTTGACGACTCCGTAGCGGGGGACACAGATACGCAGTATTTT; CDR3: CASSFDDSVAGDTDTQYF
V: TRBV6-2/TRBV6-3; J: TRBJ1-5; size: .; D: TRBD1; length: 17; DNA: TGTGCCAGCAACGGTAGACAGGGGGCAACGTATGATCAGCCCCAGCATTTT; CDR3: CASNGRQGATYDQPQHF
V: TRBV20-1; J: TRBJ2-4; size: few; D: .; length: 18; DNA: TGCAGCCTACTGGGGGGGGCCGATTTCATTCTAGCCAAAAACATTCAGTACTTC; CDR3: CSLLGGADFILAKNIQYF
V: TRBV14; J: TRBJ1-1; size: .; D: TRBD1; length: 18; DNA: TGTGCCAGCAGCCAAGATCCCCCAGGGGGCCAGGCGAACACTGAAGCTTTCTTT; CDR3: CASSQDPPGGQANTEAFF
V: TRBV29-1; J: TRBJ2-5; size: many; D: .; length: 14; DNA: TGCAGCGTTGATAAGGCTCGGGGGCAAGAGACCCAGTACTTC; CDR3: CSVDKARGQETQYF
V: TRBV30; J: TRBJ2-2; size: .; D: .; length: 14; DNA: TGTGCCTGGAGCCACGGAAGGGGGAGCGGGGAGCTGTTTTTT; CDR3: CAWSHGRGSGELFF
V: TRBV24-1; J: TRBJ2-1; size: .; D: TRBD1; length: 18; DNA: TGTGCCACCAGTGAGAGCTCCGTCGGGACAGGGGACTACAATGAGCAGTTCTTC; CDR3: CATSESSVGTGDYNEQFF
V: TRBV7-9; J: TRBJ2-7; size: many; D: TRBD2; length: 15; DNA: TGTGCCAGCAGCTCTAGCGGGAGGTCGGGCTACGAGCAGTACTTC; CDR3: CASSSSGRSGYEQYF
V: TRBV12-3/TRBV12-4; J: TRBJ2-5; size: .; D: TRBD2; length: 11; DNA: TGTGCCAGCAGCGCCGGGACTAGCCAGTACTTC; CDR3: CASSAGTSQYF
V: TRBV6-2/TRBV6-3; J: TRBJ2-1; size: many; D: .; length: 15; DNA: TGTGCCAGCAGTAAAGATGGCGGATCCTACAATGAGCAGTTCTTC; CDR3: CASSKDGGSYNEQFF
V: TRBV10-3; J: TRBJ2-7; size: few; D: .; length: 15; DNA: TGTGCCATCAGTGAGGGCCCGACCCCCTCCTACGAGCAGTACTTC; CDR3: CAISEGPTPSYEQYF
V: TRBV3-1; J: TRBJ2-7; size: .; D: .; length: 14; DNA: TGTGCCAGCAGCATTAGCGGCACCTCCTACGAGCAGTACTTC; CDR3: CASSISGTSYEQYF
V: TRBV2; J: TRBJ2-2; size: .; D: .; length: 12; DNA: TGTGCCAGCAGTGGCATCGCCGGGGAGCTGTTTTTT; CDR3: CASSGIAGELFF
V: TRBV13; J: TRBJ2-7; size: .; D: TRBD2; length: 16; DNA: TGTGCCAGCAGCCTGGGACTAGCCCTTAGCTCCTACGAGCAGTACTTC; CDR3: CASSLGLALSSYEQYF
V: TRBV6-1; J: TRBJ2-5; size: few; D: TRBD2; length: 17; DNA: TGTGCCAGCCCTCCGCCCCTAGCGGGGGGTGGTCAAGAGACCCAGTACTTC; CDR3: CASPPPLAGGGQETQYF
V: TRBV28; J: TRBJ2-1; size: few; D: TRBD1; length: 15; DNA: TGTGCCAGCAGGACAGGGATAAGTACCTACAATGAGCAGTTCTTC; CDR3: CASRTGISTYNEQFF
V: TRBV6-1; J: TRBJ2-7; size: few; D: .; length: 15; DNA: TGTGCCGCAAGCCTACGGGGGGCACGTTTCTACGAGCAGTACTTC; CDR3: CAASLRGARFYEQYF
V: TRBV28; J: TRBJ2-7; size: many; D: .; length: 13; DNA: TGTGCCAGCAGGGGGGCGGGCATCTACGAGCAGTACTTC; CDR3: CASRGAGIYEQYF
V: TRBV7-9; J: TRBJ1-1; size: many; D: .; length: 17; DNA: TGTGCCAGCAGCTCGGGGCTCAGGGATCAGACGAACGCTGAAGCTTTCTTT; CDR3: CASSSGLRDQTNAEAFF